The rows below give T cell receptor beta chains drawn from one sample of a study of CD4 T cells in relation to SARS-CoV-2 and coronaviruses. No antigen has been assigned to these receptors. The repertoire was sequenced with immunoSEQ multiplex PCR; TCRdb's copy has only in-frame clones and lacks some. The sample has about 23,000 clones, roughly 74% seen once. Sequenced material: CD4+ T cells from PBMCs, cultured in vitro. These receptors originate from a human donor in good health. CDR3s include the opening cysteine and the closing phenylalanine or tryptophan. The D gene is left open where the match is weak. Only part of the rows carry a size: once, few, many, or a class if the clone is expanded.

.,.,TRBV30,TRBJ1-1,TGTGCCTGGATCCCGGGACTCCTTGAAGCTTTCTTT,CAWIPGLLEAFF
.,TRBD1,TRBV11-3,TRBJ1-2,TGTGCCAGCAGCCCGGGACAGGGGGCCGAGGGCTACACCTTC,CASSPGQGAEGYTF
.,TRBD2,TRBV11-2,TRBJ2-1,TGTGCCAGCAGACCAATAGCGGGAGTATCTAATGAGCAGTTCTTC,CASRPIAGVSNEQFF
.,.,TRBV19,TRBJ1-1,TGTGCCAGTAGTATAGTTCCGGGGAACACTGAAGCTTTCTTT,CASSIVPGNTEAFF
.,.,TRBV7-9,TRBJ2-2,TGTGCCAGCAGCTCTCCCCGGTTCGGGACCGGGGAGCTGTTTTTT,CASSSPRFGTGELFF
.,TRBD2,TRBV6-4,TRBJ2-3,TGTGCCAGCAGTACAGCGGGAGGGCCTGGAGATACGCAGTATTTT,CASSTAGGPGDTQYF
few,TRBD1,TRBV15,TRBJ1-4,TGTGCCACCAGCAGTGGGACAGCGGAGAGGAGCGAAAAACTGTTTTTT,CATSSGTAERSEKLFF
once,TRBD1,TRBV2,TRBJ2-1,TGTGCCAGCAGTGCCGGGACAGGCAACTTCAATGAGCAGTTCTTC,CASSAGTGNFNEQFF
.,TRBD1,TRBV7-9,TRBJ2-1,TGTGCCAGCAGCCGGGACAGGGTGGATGAGCAGTTCTTC,CASSRDRVDEQFF
.,.,TRBV24-1,TRBJ2-4,TGTGCCACCAGTGATCCTCAACTAGCCAAAAACATTCAGTACTTC,CATSDPQLAKNIQYF
.,.,TRBV19,TRBJ1-5,TGTGCCAGTAGTCCCAGGCCGCAGGGGAATCAGCCCCAGCATTTT,CASSPRPQGNQPQHF
few,TRBD2,TRBV5-4,TRBJ2-3,TGTGCCAGCAGCGGGAGCGGGATACGGACAGATACGCAGTATTTT,CASSGSGIRTDTQYF
few,.,TRBV19,TRBJ1-3,TGTGCCAGTAGTATATGGCCAGGGGCGACGGGAAACACCATATATTTT,CASSIWPGATGNTIYF
.,.,TRBV6-1,TRBJ1-4,TGTGCCAGCAGTGAAAACGTGGGGAATGAAAAACTGTTTTTT,CASSENVGNEKLFF
.,.,TRBV15,TRBJ2-7,TGTGCCACCAGCAGGGGGACACCGACCTACGAGCAGTACTTC,CATSRGTPTYEQYF
.,.,TRBV2,TRBJ2-7,TGTGCCAGCAGTTCCGCAGGGCCCGAGCAGTACTTC,CASSSAGPEQYF
.,.,TRBV7-2,TRBJ2-1,TGTGCCAGCAGCTTTGGCCTATACAATGAGCAGTTCTTC,CASSFGLYNEQFF
.,.,TRBV2,TRBJ1-3,TGTGCCAGCAGTGAAGGGTCCTCTGGAAACACCATATATTTT,CASSEGSSGNTIYF
.,.,TRBV6-2/TRBV6-3,TRBJ1-2,TGTGCCAGCAGCTCCGACAGAAAATCGGGCTACACCTTC,CASSSDRKSGYTF
.,.,TRBV4-2,TRBJ1-1,TGTGCCAGCAGCCAAGGGGGGAGTAAGAATGAAGCTTTCTTT,CASSQGGSKNEAFF
.,TRBD2,TRBV5-1,TRBJ2-2,TGCGCCAGCAGCTTGGGCGCAACTAGCGGGAGGTGGACCGGGGAGCTGTTTTTT,CASSLGATSGRWTGELFF
few,TRBD1,TRBV11-2,TRBJ1-6,TGTGCCAGCAGACGATTTCCCGGTCCCGGACAGGACTATAATTCACCCCTCCACTTT,CASRRFPGPGQDYNSPLHF
.,.,TRBV5-4,TRBJ1-3,TGTGCCAGCAGCTTGGATGCGGACCCTGGAAACACCATATATTTT,CASSLDADPGNTIYF
.,.,TRBV7-3,TRBJ2-5,TGTGCCAGCAGCCCTGGGACCGGTCCGACCCAGTACTTC,CASSPGTGPTQYF
.,.,TRBV18,TRBJ1-6,TGTGCCAGCTCACCACCGAGCAGTCTTGAACCCCTCCACTTT,CASSPPSSLEPLHF
.,TRBD1,TRBV6-2/TRBV6-3,TRBJ1-1,TGTGCCAGCAGTTCAGGACAGGGCCTGAAGAACACTGAAGCTTTCTTT,CASSSGQGLKNTEAFF
.,TRBD2,TRBV6-5,TRBJ2-7,TGTGCCAGCAGTTTCGGACTAGCGGGAGGCTACGAGCAGTACTTC,CASSFGLAGGYEQYF
few,.,TRBV25-1,TRBJ1-3,TGTGCCAGCAGTGCCGGGACCTCACGAGGAAACACCATATATTTT,CASSAGTSRGNTIYF
.,TRBD1,TRBV2,TRBJ1-4,TGTGCCAGCAGTGCCACAGGGGGTCGTGGTGAAAAACTGTTTTTT,CASSATGGRGEKLFF
.,TRBD1,TRBV15,TRBJ1-1,TGTGCCACCAGCAGATTCGGGACAGCCTACACTGAAGCTTTCTTT,CATSRFGTAYTEAFF
.,TRBD2,TRBV20-1,TRBJ2-7,TGCAGTGCTAGTTTGGGACTAGCGGGAGGCTACGAGCAGTACTTC,CSASLGLAGGYEQYF
once,.,TRBV6-4,TRBJ1-2,TGTGCCAGCAGTGAGAAACCAATACAGGGCGGGGGCTATGGCTACACCTTC,CASSEKPIQGGGYGYTF
few,.,TRBV28,TRBJ1-1,TGTGCCAGTTTCAGCCTGAACACTGAAGCTTTCTTT,CASFSLNTEAFF
.,TRBD1,TRBV6-1,TRBJ1-5,TGTGCCAGCAGGGAACAGGGGGCGGGAAACAATCAGCCCCAGCATTTT,CASREQGAGNNQPQHF
.,.,TRBV27,TRBJ2-1,TGTGCCACGGAGGGGGGAGGATACAATGAGCAGTTCTTC,CATEGGGYNEQFF
once,TRBD2,TRBV11-2,TRBJ2-1,TGTGCCAGCAGCTTAGGGTCACTAGCGGGAGCGGGGTATGAGCAGTTCTTC,CASSLGSLAGAGYEQFF
.,.,TRBV9,TRBJ2-6,TGTGCCAGCAGCGTGGGTCGCCCTCAGACCGGGGCCAACGTCCTGACTTTC,CASSVGRPQTGANVLTF
.,.,TRBV7-8,TRBJ1-5,TGTGCCAGCAGCTTAGTGATTAGCAATCAGCCCCAGCATTTT,CASSLVISNQPQHF
.,TRBD1,TRBV24-1,TRBJ2-1,TGTGCCACCAGTGTTCGTACCGGGACAGGGCCCTCCAATGAGCAGTTCTTC,CATSVRTGTGPSNEQFF
.,.,TRBV5-4,TRBJ2-5,TGTGCCAGCAGCCCAGCCGGAGGATGGGAGACCCAGTACTTC,CASSPAGGWETQYF
.,.,TRBV7-9,TRBJ1-6,TGTGCCAGCAGCGAAGGACCTCAGGGAAATTCACCCCTCCACTTT,CASSEGPQGNSPLHF
.,.,TRBV12-5,TRBJ1-5,TGTGCTAGTGGTTTAAAAAACCATCGTGGGGCTGTCTCTACCTCTAGCAATCAGCCCCAGCATTTT,CASGLKNHRGAVSTSSNQPQHF
few,.,TRBV2,TRBJ1-2,TGTGCCAGCAGCCCCCGGGCAGGAGACTATGGCTACACCTTC,CASSPRAGDYGYTF
.,TRBD1,TRBV7-9,TRBJ2-5,TGTGCCAGCACCGGACAGGGAAAGGAGACCCAGTACTTC,CASTGQGKETQYF
.,.,TRBV6-2/TRBV6-3,TRBJ2-7,TGTGCCAGCAGCCCCCGCTCCTACGAGCAGTACTTC,CASSPRSYEQYF
.,.,TRBV28,TRBJ1-1,TGTGCCAGCAGTCTACGGACCAGTATCGCTTTCTTT,CASSLRTSIAFF
.,TRBD2,TRBV24-1,TRBJ2-5,TGTGCCACCAGTGCGCGTAGCGGGAGTTCAGAGACCCAGTACTTC,CATSARSGSSETQYF
once,.,TRBV27,TRBJ2-5,TGTGCCAGCAGTTTAAGGCTCCAGAACCAAGAGACCCAGTACTTC,CASSLRLQNQETQYF
.,.,TRBV23-1,TRBJ2-3,TGCGCCAGCAGTCAACTGCGACGGCCAGATACGCAGTATTTT,CASSQLRRPDTQYF